This T cell receptor (beta chain) was sequenced during a study of cytomegalovirus exposure and HLA in healthy donors. Study observations and caveats: Serostatus for CMV was the only available immune exposure information. A few CMV-associated chains were confirmed in vitro to be specific for CMV antigens. Earlier analysis found most TCR beta V segments productive about 90% or about 30% of the time.

This CDR3 has 12 residues. The V segment lost 3 bases and the J segment 12 bases; nucleotides outside the gene matches: 4. Germline CDR1 SGHDT, CDR2 YYEEEE. PCR was performed using 60 Vbeta and 13 Jbeta primers. Repertoires were generated with immunoSEQ multiplex PCR, while TCRdb's copy carries only in-frame clones and drops some. The repertoire holds some 200,000 clones, with 82% as singletons. This clone was counted a single time. The antigen is undetermined. The source material was PBMCs. This TCR was recovered from a boy between 2 and 10 years old in good health and CMV-seronegative. This chain connects TRBV5-6 to TRBJ1-2; 11 bases are shared with TRBD1. CDR3 region: CASSSKGQGDTF. The CDR3 DNA is TGTGCCAGCAGCTCTAAGGGACAGGGGGACACCTTC.